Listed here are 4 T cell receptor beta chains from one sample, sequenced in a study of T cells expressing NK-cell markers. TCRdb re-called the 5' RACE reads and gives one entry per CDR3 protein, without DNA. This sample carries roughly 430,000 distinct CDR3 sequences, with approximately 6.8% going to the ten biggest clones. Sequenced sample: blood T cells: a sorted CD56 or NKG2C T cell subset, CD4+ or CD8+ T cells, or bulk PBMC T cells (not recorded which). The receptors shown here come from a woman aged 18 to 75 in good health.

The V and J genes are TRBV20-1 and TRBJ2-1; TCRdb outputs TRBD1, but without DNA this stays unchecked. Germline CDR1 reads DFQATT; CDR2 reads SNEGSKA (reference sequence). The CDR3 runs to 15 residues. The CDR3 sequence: CSARGGQTSYNEQFF.

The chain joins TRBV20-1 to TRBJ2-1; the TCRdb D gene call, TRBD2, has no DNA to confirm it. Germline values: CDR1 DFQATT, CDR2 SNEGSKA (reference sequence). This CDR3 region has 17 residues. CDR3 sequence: CSARAPSQRARYNEQFF.

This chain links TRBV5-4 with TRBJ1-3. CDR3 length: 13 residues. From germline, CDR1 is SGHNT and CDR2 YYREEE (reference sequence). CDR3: CASSLGNGNTIYF.

The CDR3 loop is CASSQTEYTEAFF. The V gene is TRBV5-6, the J gene TRBJ1-1. CDR3 length equals 13 residues. The germline CDR1 and CDR2 sequences are SGHDT and YYEEEE.